This T cell receptor beta chain stems from a study of T cells after yellow fever vaccination. Study-wide background: SMART-Seq v4 Ultra Low Input served to prepare low-cell-number fractions.

The CDR3 is 15 amino acids. Germline CDR1 reads ENHRY; CDR2 reads SYGVKD. Trimming took off 6 bases at V and 7 bases at J, with 16 bases between the two ends. TCR cDNA was made by 5'RACE template switching, adding a universal primer site and UMIs. Via MiXCR, TCRdb re-called the 5' RACE reads, giving one row per CDR3 protein. Of over 300,000 distinct CDR3 sequences listed, more than 3% are singletons. Points from the study as a whole: Re-detected after boosting: most primary clones, almost 97% of CD4 and about 85% of CD8. Repertoires sorted by FACS could include abundant clonotypes that are contaminants from the bulk population.

In the case of this clonotype: Antigen unknown.

The sequence was collected from a man younger than 30 who received the YFV17D yellow fever vaccine. V and J are TRBV10-3 and TRBJ1-6; D gene ambiguous. This material consisted of PBMCs, taken on the day of the yellow fever booster vaccination. DNA of the CDR3: TGTGCCATCAGGCACCCCGGGGTCGGGAATTCACCCCTCCACTTT. This gives the protein CAIRHPGVGNSPLHF.